Sequencing of this TCR beta chain was carried out in a study of T cell repertoires in cytomegalovirus infection. Study-wide findings and caveats: CMV-specific HLA-C-restricted TCR beta clonotypes dominated the ex vivo response. Summed frequency of public TCR beta families distinguished CMV carriers with the relevant HLA.

This CDR3 contains 13 residues. The V segment lost 5 bases and the J segment 5 bases; nucleotides outside the gene matches: 8. CDR1 is DFQATT, CDR2 SNEGSKA, per germline (reference sequence). The sample holds a few counts of this clonotype. The antigen is undetermined. Using its own MiXCR run on the reads, TCRdb lists one record per CDR3 protein. Found here are approximately 500,000 distinct CDR3 sequences, 30% to 40% of them singletons; the top ten hold roughly 15%. The TCR was taken from a human donor in good health (CMV status not recorded). Some clones in this sample may be carry-over from other donors' samples. The chain couples TRBV20-1 to TRBJ2-7; 8 bases align to TRBD2. Sequences were derived from cultured PBMCs, sampled from culture after CMV antigen stimulation. The CDR3 DNA sequence: TGCAGTGCTCCAGCGGGAGTAGCGGACGAGCAGTACTTC. Translating it yields CSAPAGVADEQYF.